One sample yielded the 27 T cell receptor beta chains listed below, sequenced in a study of response to subunit inactivated influenza vaccine. TCRdb redid the calling of the RT-PCR reads with MiXCR, one entry per CDR3 protein. Of about 520,000 distinct CDR3 sequences in the sample, approximately 9.9% were seen once. This specimen was PBMCs from blood, taken roughly 6 weeks after vaccination. The source of these receptors is a middle-aged man who received an inactivated influenza vaccine.

The V and J genes are TRBV5-8 and TRBJ2-7; 9 bases map to TRBD2. Trimming cost V 2 bases and J 7 bases; bases outside gene matches: 7. This CDR3 region has 14 residues. Germline CDR1 is SGHTS and CDR2 is YDEGEE. The CDR3 protein is CASSFSGSQREQYF. The CDR3, as DNA: TGTGCCAGCAGCTTTAGCGGGAGTCAGAGAGAGCAGTACTTC. Based on the CDR3 plus reference TRBV5-8 and TRBJ2-7, the full variable domain is EAGVTQSPTHLIKTRGQQATLRCSPISGHTSVYWYQQALGLGLQFLLWYDEGEERNRGNFPPRFSGRQFPNYSSELNVNALELEDSALYLCASSFSGSQREQYFGPGTRLTVT.

V gene TRBV20-1 combines with J gene TRBJ1-5; 7 positions match TRBD1. CDR3 length equals 14 residues. The V gene end was trimmed by 3 bases and the J gene end by 5 bases; junction bases not matched to a gene: 7. The germline V gene has CDR1 DFQATT and CDR2 SNEGSKA (reference sequence). The CDR3 sequence: CSARVTGSHQPQHF. Written as DNA, the CDR3 is TGCAGTGCTAGGGTGACAGGGTCCCATCAGCCCCAGCATTTT.

This clonotype was recorded many times. V gene TRBV4-2 combines with J gene TRBJ2-1; a weak D match, TRBD2 (6 bases). Trimming pared 4 bases from V and 8 bases from J, leaving 15 bases between. Per germline, CDR1 LGHNA and CDR2 YNFKEQ. CDR3 length: 14 amino acids. CDR3 DNA sequence: TGTGCCAGCAGCCGCGGGACCTCTCCGGATGAGCAGTTCTTC. Its translation is CASSRGTSPDEQFF.

This clonotype was detected many times. The chain's CDR3 is CASSLGGENIQYF. The CDR3 nucleotides read TGTGCCAGCAGCTTAGGCGGGGAAAACATTCAGTACTTC. The chain carries TRBV7-2 and TRBJ2-4, with a tentative D call TRBD2 (6 bases). Germline CDR1 SGHTA, CDR2 FQGNSA. The CDR3 is made up of 13 amino acids. V was clipped by 1 base and J by 5 bases, with 6 bases between them.

This clonotype has only a few counts. CDR3 nucleotides: TGTGCCCACGGTGGTGTCCTTTACAATGAGCAGTTCTTC. This gives the protein CAHGGVLYNEQFF. The V gene is TRBV10-3, the J gene TRBJ2-1; no reliable D call. In germline, CDR1 is ENHRY, CDR2 SYGVKD. The CDR3 consists of 13 residues. Between the trimmed V and J ends, which lost 11 bases and 4 bases, there was a span of 15 bases.

This clonotype turned up a few times. The rearrangement uses TRBV7-9 and TRBJ2-3; possible D gene TRBD1, 6 bases. Germline V CDR1 and CDR2: SEHNR, FQNEAQ (reference sequence). The V and J ends lost 3 bases and 2 bases respectively, with 12 bases between them. This CDR3 is 15 amino acids long. The CDR3 reads CASSFHGDNTDTQYF. DNA for the CDR3: TGTGCCAGCAGCTTCCACGGGGACAACACAGATACGCAGTATTTT.

The chain recombines TRBV28 with TRBJ2-4; 9 nucleotides agree with TRBD1. The J segment lost 7 bases and the V segment lost 4 bases, leaving 8 bases of the junction unmatched. CDR3 size: 15 residues. The germline gives CDR1 MDHEN, CDR2 SYDVKM. The CDR3 here is CASSSAGTGSNIQYF. In DNA form, the CDR3 reads TGTGCCAGCAGTTCCGCCGGGACAGGGAGTAACATTCAGTACTTC.

About this clonotype: The junction shows a germline mismatch at one end, possibly a read error. The DNA of the CDR3 is TGCGCCAGCAGCGGGGCCAGGGTCTATGGCTACAACTTC. As protein: CASSGARVYGYNF. The chain is built from TRBV5-1 and TRBJ1-2; TRBD1 is a possible D gene (5 bases). The CDR3 extends over 13 amino acids. CDR1 and CDR2 (germline): SGHRS, YFSETQ.

The chain links TRBV6-2 or TRBV6-3 to TRBJ2-1, with TRBD1 matching over 8 bases. J was trimmed by 10 bases and V by 7 bases; bases with no gene match: 12. The CDR3 consists of 14 residues. CDR1 is MNHEY and CDR2 is SVGEGT in the germline V gene. CDR3 nucleotide sequence: TGTGCCAGCACCCAGGACAGGGTTTGGCGGGAGCAGTTCTTC. It yields the protein CASTQDRVWREQFF.

This clonotype occurred many times. The rearrangement joins TRBV20-1 to TRBJ1-1, with 8 bases fitting TRBD1. Looked up from germline, CDR1 is DFQATT and CDR2 is SNEGSKA (reference sequence). This CDR3 has 15 residues. With 5 bases clipped from V and 4 bases from J, the junction kept 12 bases outside the gene matches. In DNA, the CDR3 is TGCAGTGCTCCTCGCCCGGACAGGGCGAGCACTGAAGCTTTCTTT. Its protein is CSAPRPDRASTEAFF.

This chain uses TRBV5-1 with TRBJ2-5; either TRBD1 or TRBD2 may fit D (6 bases each). CDR3 size: 17 residues. V lost 4 bases and J 2 bases, leaving 21 bases between the germline ends. Germline V gene sequence: CDR1 SGHRS, CDR2 YFSETQ. The CDR3 coding sequence is TGCGCCAGCAGCCACGGGGGCAGGGGACCTTCTCAAGAGACCCAGTACTTC. This gives the protein CASSHGGRGPSQETQYF.

This chain links TRBV3-1 with TRBJ2-5, with a weak D call TRBD2 (6 bases). Trimming shortened V by 4 bases and J by 7 bases, and 13 bases separated the two germline ends. Germline CDR1 is LGHDT and CDR2 is YNNKEL (reference sequence). The CDR3 is 13 residues long. CDR3 in DNA: TGTGCCAGCAGCCCACGTTCGGAGGGGACCCAGTACTTC. Its protein is CASSPRSEGTQYF.

At least ten counts were recorded for this clonotype. This rearrangement joins TRBV4-3 to TRBJ2-1, with D perhaps TRBD2 (5 bases). The CDR3 sequence is 16 residues long. From germline, CDR1 is LGHNA and CDR2 YSLEER. V lost 4 bases, J lost 7 bases, and 20 bases lay in between. The CDR3 region has the DNA TGCGCCAGCAGCCGAGAATTCCGGGATCACTGGAATGAGCAGTTCTTC. It yields the protein CASSREFRDHWNEQFF.

This clonotype was counted ten times or more. The gene calls are TRBV21-1 and TRBJ2-3; the D call TRBD2 from the table was never checked on the DNA. TRBV21-1 is a recognized pseudogene. This CDR3 has 17 residues. CDR3 region: CASSNWPSGFRTDTQYF. In nucleotides, the CDR3 is TGTGCCAGCAGCAATTGGCCCAGCGGATTTCGCACAGATACGCAGTATTTT.

This rearrangement joins TRBV9 to TRBJ1-2; a possible D gene is TRBD1 (6 bases). CDR1 SGDLS and CDR2 YYNGEE come from the germline V gene. The CDR3 is 17 residues long. V gave up 0 bases and J gave up 0 bases, with 15 bases separating them. The CDR3 here is CASSVGVTGRANYGYTF. The CDR3 DNA reads TGTGCCAGCAGCGTAGGAGTCACAGGGCGCGCTAACTATGGCTACACCTTC.

This clonotype showed up many times. This sequence joins TRBV14 and TRBJ2-7; tentatively, D is TRBD2 (6 bases). V lost 3 bases and J lost 7, with 16 bases in between. In germline, CDR1 is SGHDN, CDR2 FVKESK. The length of the CDR3 is 14 residues. The CDR3 DNA is TGTGCCAGCAGCCATCGGACGCCCGGGGGTGAGCAGTACTTC. Its protein product is CASSHRTPGGEQYF.

This clonotype was found a few times. The chain recombines TRBV10-3 with TRBJ2-1; 11 nucleotides match TRBD2. Germline-derived CDR1 and CDR2 are ENHRY and SYGVKD. The CDR3 is 18 amino acids. V lost 2 bases, J lost 0 bases, and 6 bases stayed unmatched. CDR3 coding DNA: TGTGCCATCAGTGAGGGGTCTAGCGGGGGGAGCTCCTACAATGAGCAGTTCTTC. Translated, it gives CAISEGSSGGSSYNEQFF.

This clonotype was recorded a few times. This sequence joins TRBV29-1 and TRBJ1-5; no clear D. Germline CDR1 and CDR2: SQVTM and ANQGSEA. The CDR3 sequence is 14 residues long. Trimming shortened V by 4 bases and J by 3 bases, and 13 bases separated the two germline ends. CDR3 nucleotides: TGCAGCGTTGTCTTAGGTGGCAACAATCAGCCCCAGCATTTT. Amino acids: CSVVLGGNNQPQHF.

The chain joins TRBV20-1 to TRBJ2-3; tentative D call: TRBD2 (5 bases). The V and J ends lost 3 bases and 5 bases respectively, with 9 bases between them. CDR1 and CDR2 from the germline V gene are DFQATT and SNEGSKA (reference sequence). The length of the CDR3 is 12 residues. Here the CDR3 reads CSASRGLDTQYF. The CDR3 DNA sequence: TGCAGTGCTAGCCGGGGTTTAGATACGCAGTATTTT.

The chain is built from TRBV7-6 and TRBJ1-1; D remains ambiguous. Germline values: CDR1 SGHVS, CDR2 FNYEAQ. V lost 3 bases and J lost 1, with 9 bases in between. This CDR3 spans 14 amino acids. DNA for the CDR3: TGTGCCAGCAGCTTGAAACACGGGAACACTGAAGCTTTCTTT. It codes for CASSLKHGNTEAFF.

This clonotype was detected only a few times. The chain joins TRBV7-2 to TRBJ2-3; TRBD2 matches 14 bases. The ends lost 1 base at V and 6 bases at J; junction bases unmatched: 6. Germline V gene lookup returns CDR1 SGHTA and CDR2 FQGNSA. The CDR3 covers 17 residues. The CDR3 DNA sequence: TGTGCCAGCAGCTTAGTTGCGACTAGCGGGGGGGACGATACGCAGTATTTT. The encoded protein is CASSLVATSGGDDTQYF.

The chain recombines TRBV11-1 with TRBJ2-6; 8 bases are shared with TRBD2. The V segment lost 7 bases and the J segment 0 bases; nucleotides outside the gene matches: 11. The CDR3 extends over 18 amino acids. CDR1 is SGHAT, CDR2 FQDESV, per germline (reference sequence). CDR3 sequence reads: CASIHGTRLGSGANVLTF. CDR3 DNA: TGTGCCAGCATCCACGGGACTAGATTGGGCTCTGGGGCCAACGTCCTGACTTTC.

This chain joins TRBV18 and TRBJ1-1; the match to TRBD1 covers 8 bases. The CDR3 extends over 14 amino acids. The germline V gene encodes CDR1 KGHSH and CDR2 LQKENI. V lost 6 bases and J lost 7; bases outside the gene matches: 10. The CDR3 loop is CASSPITGGDEAFF. CDR3 DNA sequence: TGTGCCAGCTCGCCTATTACAGGGGGAGATGAAGCTTTCTTT.

There are a few counts of this clonotype. The chain employs TRBV5-1 and TRBJ2-7; D gene unclear. The CDR3 loop spans 13 amino acids. V lost 7 bases to trimming and J lost 6 bases, with 17 bases between them. Germline CDR1 SGHRS, CDR2 YFSETQ. CDR3 bases: TGCGCCAGCGCGTTTTCAGGCAGTAGCGAGCAGTACTTC. It yields the protein CASAFSGSSEQYF.

This clonotype was seen repeatedly, ten times or more. V and J are TRBV29-1 and TRBJ2-2; unclear D gene. Per germline, CDR1 SQVTM and CDR2 ANQGSEA. Trimming took off 7 bases at V and 5 bases at J, with 14 bases between the two ends. This CDR3 is built from 13 residues. The CDR3 loop is CSAGREGTGELFF. The CDR3 nucleotides read TGCAGCGCTGGGCGCGAAGGTACCGGGGAGCTGTTTTTT.

This chain joins TRBV9 and TRBJ2-2; D is ambiguous. V was trimmed by 0 bases and J by 6 bases, leaving 15 bases between them. The CDR3 consists of 16 residues. Germline V gene lookup returns CDR1 SGDLS and CDR2 YYNGEE. CDR3 residues: CASSVATSPGSGELFF. The CDR3, as DNA: TGTGCCAGCAGCGTAGCTACTTCTCCAGGATCCGGGGAGCTGTTTTTT.

With respect to this clonotype: Given a much more abundant clone one base away, this may be a read error. V usage is TRBV5-6 and J usage is TRBJ2-1; the D gene is possibly TRBD1 (5 bases). The germline gives CDR1 SGHDT, CDR2 YYEEEE. Trimming left V 4 bases short and J 6 bases short, with 17 bases between. This CDR3 comprises 15 residues. CDR3 amino acids: CASSPGYRASNEQFF. In DNA form, the CDR3 reads TGTGCCAGCAGCCCAGGGTATAGGGCCTCCAATGAGCAGTTCTTC.